This TCR beta chain was identified during a study of cytomegalovirus exposure and HLA in healthy donors. The PCR contained 60 Vbeta and 13 Jbeta primers. Generated by immunoSEQ multiplex PCR, the TCRdb table keeps only in-frame clones and is missing some. Among around 99,000 clones listed, around 77% were seen once. The germline V gene encodes CDR1 SEHNR and CDR2 FQNEAQ (reference sequence). The ends were cut back, 4 bases at V and 0 bases at J, with 13 bases in the middle. The CDR3 runs to 16 residues. The rearrangement links TRBV7-9 to TRBJ1-3, with D perhaps matching TRBD1 (6 bases). The material sequenced was PBMCs. The source of this sequence is a male donor in good health and CMV-seronegative. CDR3 sequence reads: CASSYYDRTSGNTIYF. For the CDR3, the DNA is TGTGCCAGCAGCTACTACGACAGGACCTCTGGAAACACCATATATTTT. Full variable domain (outside the CDR3, taken from reference TRBV7-9 and TRBJ1-3): DTGVSQNPRHKITKRGQNVTFRCDPISEHNRLYWYRQTLGQGPEFLTYFQNEAQLEKSRLLSDRFSAERPKGSFSTLEIQRTEQGDSAMYLCASSYYDRTSGNTIYFGEGSWLTVV.